What follows are 26 T cell receptor beta chains derived from one specimen sequenced in a study of regulatory T cells in long-lasting Graves disease. Time point noted: persistent/refractory GD, antithyroid drugs over 5 years with positive TRAb. The TCR library was made from RNA extracted from PBMCs. According to the study, TCR beta libraries were built with iRepertoire HTBI primers and CDR3-region Arm-PCR. TCRdb reanalysed the multiplex PCR reads using MiXCR and keeps one entry per CDR3 protein. The sample records a few hundred thousand distinct CDR3 sequences, less than 25% being singletons. The source material was peripheral blood mononuclear cells (PBMCs), sampled when the disease was refractory, from a patient treated with antithyroid drugs. The origin of the receptors is a female donor with Graves disease.

This clonotype has ten or more counts. The genes are TRBV28 and TRBJ1-5; maybe TRBD1 (5 bases). Germline V gene sequence: CDR1 MDHEN, CDR2 SYDVKM. The CDR3 covers 14 residues. Trimming shortened V by 5 bases and J by 0 bases, and 8 bases separated the two germline ends. This CDR3 reads CASSDQGSNQPQHF. CDR3 bases: TGTGCCAGCAGTGACCAGGGTAGCAATCAGCCCCAGCATTTT.

This chain uses TRBV7-2 with TRBJ2-4; D is perhaps TRBD1 or TRBD2 (5 bases each). The CDR3 runs 17 residues. The V gene's germline CDR1 is SGHTA and CDR2 FQGNSA. V was shortened by 0 bases and J by 1 base, with 13 bases between the two germline ends. The CDR3 here is CASSLAGVVAAKNIQYF. CDR3 coding DNA: TGTGCCAGCAGCTTAGCGGGGGTGGTTGCGGCCAAAAACATTCAGTACTTC. The whole variable domain, filled in from reference TRBV7-2 and TRBJ2-4, reads GAGVSQSPSNKVTEKGKDVELRCDPISGHTALYWYRQSLGQGLEFLIYFQGNSAPDKSGLPSDRFSAERTGGSVSTLTIQRTQQEDSAVYLCASSLAGVVAAKNIQYFGAGTRLSVL.

This chain joins TRBV7-3 and TRBJ2-7; D is possibly TRBD2 (5 bases). V gave up 5 bases and J gave up 0 bases, with 11 bases separating them. This CDR3 contains 14 residues. Germline CDR1 is SGHTA and CDR2 is FQGTGA. The CDR3 sequence is CASSPFRDSYEQYF. In nucleotides, the CDR3 is TGTGCCAGCAGCCCCTTTCGGGACTCCTACGAGCAGTACTTC.

The table lists this clonotype with many counts. This chain connects TRBV11-2 to TRBJ2-7; D is perhaps TRBD2 (5 bases). Germline V lookup: CDR1 SGHAT, CDR2 FQNNGV. CDR3 size: 14 residues. V was shortened by 3 bases and J by 5 bases, with 14 bases between the two germline ends. The CDR3 protein is CASSLMGVPNEQYF. The CDR3 DNA reads TGTGCCAGCAGCTTGATGGGAGTGCCTAACGAGCAGTACTTC.

This clonotype was counted only a few times. As DNA, the CDR3 is TGTGCCAGCCAATCAGGACAGGTACTCATCACTGAAGCTTTCTTT. Protein: CASQSGQVLITEAFF. The chain combines TRBV2 with TRBJ1-1, with 7 bases fitting TRBD1. Germline V gives CDR1 SNHLY, CDR2 FYNNEI. CDR3 size: 15 residues. The V gene end was trimmed by 8 bases and the J gene end by 4 bases; junction bases not matched to a gene: 13.

The chain is built from TRBV7-3 and TRBJ2-1, with 11 bases lining up with TRBD2. V gave up 4 bases and J gave up 8 bases; unmatched junction bases: 7. This CDR3 has 15 amino acids. The germline V gene has CDR1 SGHTA and CDR2 FQGTGA. CDR3 protein: CASSSGTSGIDEQFF. The CDR3 DNA sequence: TGTGCCAGCAGCTCCGGGACTAGCGGAATCGATGAGCAGTTCTTC.

The sample holds a few counts of this clonotype. The chain has TRBV5-1 and TRBJ1-2; unclear D gene. Trimming stripped 4 bases from V and 1 base from J, with 8 bases between. The CDR3 runs to 13 residues. The germline V gene encodes CDR1 SGHRS and CDR2 YFSETQ. The CDR3 loop is CASSMDGNYGYTF. The CDR3, as DNA: TGCGCCAGCAGCATGGACGGTAACTATGGCTACACCTTC.

The table lists this clonotype with a few counts. The chain recombines TRBV15 with TRBJ1-6; D is unresolved. The V end was cut by 0 bases, the J end by 0 bases, with 9 bases between. This CDR3 is 17 amino acids long. From germline, CDR1 is LNHNV and CDR2 YYDKDF (reference sequence). The CDR3 coding sequence is TGTGCCACCAGCAGAGAACCGTCGAGCTCCTATAATTCACCCCTCCACTTT. Translated, it gives CATSREPSSSYNSPLHF.

This chain connects TRBV19 to TRBJ2-7, with 12 bases identical to TRBD1. Trimming took 5 bases from V and 4 from J; bases not matched to a gene: 12. Germline assignment: CDR1 LNHDA and CDR2 SQIVND (reference sequence). CDR3 length equals 17 residues. CDR3 nucleotide sequence: TGTGCCAGTAGTGTCCGCCCGGGACAGGGGGCTAGGTACGAGCAGTACTTC. Residues: CASSVRPGQGARYEQYF.

This rearrangement joins TRBV28 to TRBJ1-6, with D uncertain. Trimming removed 2 bases from V and 7 bases from J, with 21 bases in between. The germline CDR1 and CDR2 sequences are MDHEN and SYDVKM. The CDR3 sequence is 18 residues long. CDR3: CASSLHGGRGNKNSPLHF. The CDR3 DNA reads as TGTGCCAGCAGTTTACACGGCGGGAGAGGGAACAAAAATTCACCCCTCCACTTT. The complete variable domain, with remaining parts taken from reference TRBV28 and TRBJ1-6, reads DVKVTQSSRYLVKRTGEKVFLECVQDMDHENMFWYRQDPGLGLRLIYFSYDVKMKEKGDIPEGYSVSREKKERFSLILESASTNQTSMYLCASSLHGGRGNKNSPLHFGNGTRLTVT.

This clonotype was seen more than once but under ten times. The rearrangement links TRBV10-3 to TRBJ2-5; 8 bases agree with TRBD1. This CDR3 region has 15 residues. V gave up 0 bases and J gave up 4 bases; unmatched junction bases: 4. CDR1 is ENHRY, CDR2 SYGVKD, per germline. The CDR3 is CAISESGRGRETQYF. CDR3 sequence (DNA): TGTGCCATCAGTGAGTCGGGCAGGGGGCGAGAGACCCAGTACTTC.

The sample holds a few counts of this clonotype. An end of the junction differs from the germline gene, which may be a read error. The genes are TRBV28 and TRBJ1-1, with D possibly TRBD1 on 5 matching bases. This CDR3 region has 13 residues. Looked up from germline, CDR1 is MDHEN and CDR2 is SYDVKM. CDR3 residues: CAIMGGYSTGAFF. The CDR3 DNA sequence: TGTGCCATCATGGGGGGGTACAGCACTGGAGCTTTCTTT.

This clonotype came up a few times. The chain carries TRBV18 and TRBJ2-5, with D possibly being TRBD1 (6 bases). V was pared by 0 bases and J by 0 bases, with 11 bases between. CDR3 length equals 16 residues. Germline CDR1 and CDR2: KGHSH and LQKENI. In DNA, the CDR3 is TGTGCCAGCTCACCACCATCGCAGGGGTACCAAGAGACCCAGTACTTC. It specifies CASSPPSQGYQETQYF.

The J gene is TRBJ1-6, the V gene TRBV3-1; TRBD1 matches at 10 bases. The CDR3 length is 16 residues. With 4 bases clipped from V and 7 bases from J, the junction kept 7 bases outside the gene matches. Germline CDR1 LGHDT, CDR2 YNNKEL (reference sequence). The CDR3 DNA reads TGTGCCAGCAGCCGGCGAGTGGGACAGGGGAATTCACCCCTCCACTTT. Its translation: CASSRRVGQGNSPLHF.

With regard to this clonotype: This sequence is one base from a far larger clone and is likely a read error. The chain joins TRBV2 to TRBJ2-7; TRBD2 aligns across 11 bases. The CDR3 contains 13 residues. Germline V gives CDR1 SNHLY, CDR2 FYNNEI. The CDR3 DNA reads as TGTGCCAGCAAACTAGCGGGAGACTACGAGCGGTACTTC. The encoded protein is CASKLAGDYERYF.

The gene calls are TRBV20-1 and TRBJ2-7; 8 bases align to TRBD2. The CDR3 runs to 15 residues. CDR1 DFQATT and CDR2 SNEGSKA come from the germline V gene (reference sequence). The V and J ends lost 0 bases and 3 bases, in that order; junction bases with no gene match: 7. The CDR3 bases are TGCAGTGCTAGAGATAGAGCTAGCGGGCGCTACGAGCAGTACTTC. Residues: CSARDRASGRYEQYF.

This clonotype was seen many times. The chain combines TRBV12-5 with TRBJ1-2; a possible D gene is TRBD1 (6 bases). CDR3 length: 13 amino acids. Trimming shortened V by 1 base and J by 9 bases, and 12 bases separated the two germline ends. Germline-derived CDR1 and CDR2 are LGHNT and FRNRAP. The CDR3 spells CASGLALGGRYTF. The CDR3 DNA reads as TGTGCTAGTGGTTTGGCACTGGGGGGCCGCTACACCTTC.

CDR3 sequence reads: CASSLDIFATSEQFF. The DNA for the CDR3 is TGTGCCAGCAGTCTCGACATATTTGCCACAAGTGAGCAGTTCTTC. The V gene is TRBV6-1, the J gene TRBJ2-1, with D uncertain. The CDR3 length is 15 residues. Germline lookup yields CDR1 MNHNS and CDR2 SASEGT. The germline V and J ends were trimmed by 5 bases and 9 bases, with 20 bases remaining between them.

This rearrangement joins TRBV20-1 to TRBJ2-2; D unresolved. CDR3 size: 12 residues. The V gene's germline CDR1 is DFQATT and CDR2 SNEGSKA (reference sequence). V gave up 2 bases and J gave up 3 bases, with 4 bases separating them. The chain's CDR3 is CSARTHTGELFF. In nucleotides, the CDR3 is TGCAGTGCTAGAACTCACACCGGGGAGCTGTTTTTT.

This clonotype was found many times. This chain uses TRBV11-3 with TRBJ2-2; perhaps TRBD2 as D (7 bases). The CDR3 totals 15 residues. Trimming took off 4 bases at V and 5 bases at J, with 14 bases between the two ends. Germline-derived CDR1 and CDR2 are SGHNT and YENEEA. The CDR3 reads CASSSVRGRTGELFF. The CDR3 bases are TGTGCCAGCAGCTCCGTGCGGGGGCGGACCGGGGAGCTGTTTTTT. The variable domain in full, completed from reference TRBV11-3 and TRBJ2-2, reads EAGVVQSPRYKIIEKKQPVAFWCNPISGHNTLYWYLQNLGQGPELLIRYENEEAVDDSQLPKDRFSAERLKGVDSTLKIQPAELGDSAVYLCASSSVRGRTGELFFGEGSRLTVL.

About this clonotype: Given a much more abundant clone one base away, this may be a read error. The conserved final phenylalanine or tryptophan is absent from the CDR3, which likely points to a read error. The chain couples TRBV6-1 to TRBJ2-5, with TRBD2 matching 14 bases. This CDR3 is built from 17 residues. With V trimmed by 2 bases and J by 2 bases, 4 bases remained unmatched. Germline lookup yields CDR1 MNHNS and CDR2 SASEGT. CDR3 in amino acids: CASSETGTSGSQETQYL. The CDR3 DNA is TGTGCCAGCAGTGAAACTGGGACTAGCGGGAGTCAAGAGACCCAGTACCTC.

This clonotype was seen a few times. Being one base from a much bigger clone, this may be a read error. V usage is TRBV6-1 and J usage is TRBJ1-2; no clear D. The CDR3 covers 10 residues. Per germline, CDR1 MNHNS and CDR2 SASEGT. Trimming pared 4 bases from V and 6 bases from J, leaving 3 bases between. CDR3 sequence reads: CASSGDGYTF. In DNA, the CDR3 is TGTGCCAGCAGTGGGGATGGCTACACCTTC.

The rearrangement joins TRBV20-1 to TRBJ1-3; the D gene is possibly TRBD1 (6 bases). Germline assignment: CDR1 DFQATT and CDR2 SNEGSKA (reference sequence). Trimming left V 1 base short and J 6 bases short, with 7 bases between. This CDR3 has 12 residues. The CDR3 DNA reads as TGCAGTGCTAGAGGGGGGGCAAACACCATATATTTT. Its translation: CSARGGANTIYF.

This clonotype was recorded many times. The CDR3 DNA follows: TGTGCCAGCAGTTACCCACGGAACTCTGGGGCCAACGTCCTGACTTTC. This codes for CASSYPRNSGANVLTF. The chain joins TRBV6-9 to TRBJ2-6, with no clear D. This CDR3 has 16 amino acids. The germline V and J ends were trimmed by 3 bases and 0 bases, with 9 bases remaining between them. Germline values: CDR1 MNHGY, CDR2 SVAAGI.

In its sample, this clonotype was seen many times. The rearrangement uses TRBV7-2 and TRBJ2-7; 9 positions agree with TRBD2. The V and J ends lost 1 base and 7 bases, in that order; junction bases with no gene match: 8. The germline CDR1 and CDR2 sequences are SGHTA and FQGNSA. CDR3 length: 15 residues. In DNA, the CDR3 is TGTGCCAGCAGCTTAGGACTAGCGGAGGGCGGGGAGCAGTACTTC. It encodes CASSLGLAEGGEQYF. Looking up the rest from reference TRBV7-2 and TRBJ2-7 gives the full variable domain: GAGVSQSPSNKVTEKGKDVELRCDPISGHTALYWYRQSLGQGLEFLIYFQGNSAPDKSGLPSDRFSAERTGGSVSTLTIQRTQQEDSAVYLCASSLGLAEGGEQYFGPGTRLTVT.

J is TRBJ2-5 and V is TRBV3-1; 14 bases align to TRBD2. Per germline, CDR1 LGHDT and CDR2 YNNKEL (reference sequence). Trimming cost V 0 bases and J 1 base; bases outside gene matches: 7. The CDR3 has 19 residues. The CDR3 DNA reads TGTGCCAGCAGCCAAGATGACAGGGGACTAGCGGGGGTCCAAGAGACCCAGTACTTC. Its translation: CASSQDDRGLAGVQETQYF.